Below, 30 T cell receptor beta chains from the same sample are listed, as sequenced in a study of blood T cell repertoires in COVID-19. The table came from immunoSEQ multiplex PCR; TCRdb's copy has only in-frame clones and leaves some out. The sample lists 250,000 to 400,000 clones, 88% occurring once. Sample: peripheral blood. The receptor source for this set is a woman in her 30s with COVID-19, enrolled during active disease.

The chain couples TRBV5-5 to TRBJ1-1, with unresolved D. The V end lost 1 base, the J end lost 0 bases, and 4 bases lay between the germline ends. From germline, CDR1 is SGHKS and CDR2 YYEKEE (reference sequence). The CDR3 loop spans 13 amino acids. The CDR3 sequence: CASSLTVNTEAFF. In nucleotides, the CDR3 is TGTGCCAGCAGCTTGACGGTGAACACTGAAGCTTTCTTT.

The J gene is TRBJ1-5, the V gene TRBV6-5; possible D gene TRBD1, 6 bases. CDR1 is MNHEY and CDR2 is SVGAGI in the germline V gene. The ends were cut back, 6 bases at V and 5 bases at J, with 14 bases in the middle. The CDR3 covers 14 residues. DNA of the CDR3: TGTGCCAGCAGCTTACAGGGTACAGATCAGCCCCAGCATTTT. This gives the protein CASSLQGTDQPQHF.

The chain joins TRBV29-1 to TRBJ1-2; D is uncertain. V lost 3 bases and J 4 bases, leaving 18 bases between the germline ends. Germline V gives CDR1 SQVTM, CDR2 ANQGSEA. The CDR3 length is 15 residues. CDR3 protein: CSVDQNPAGSYGYTF. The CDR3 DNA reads TGCAGCGTTGACCAAAACCCCGCAGGCAGCTATGGCTACACCTTC.

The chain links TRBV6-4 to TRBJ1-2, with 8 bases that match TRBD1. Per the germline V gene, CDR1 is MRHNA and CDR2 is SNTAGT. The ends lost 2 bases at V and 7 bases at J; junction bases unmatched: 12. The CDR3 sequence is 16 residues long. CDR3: CASSDHRQGTRFGYTF. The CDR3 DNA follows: TGTGCCAGCAGTGACCATAGACAGGGGACCCGGTTTGGCTACACCTTC.

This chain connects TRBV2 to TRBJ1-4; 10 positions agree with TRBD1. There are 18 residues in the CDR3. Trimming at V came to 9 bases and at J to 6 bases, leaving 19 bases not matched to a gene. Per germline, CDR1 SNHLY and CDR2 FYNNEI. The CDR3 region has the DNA TGTGCCAGGAGGGGGACAGGGGTGGGTCCTGAACGTTATGAAAAACTGTTTTTT. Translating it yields CARRGTGVGPERYEKLFF.

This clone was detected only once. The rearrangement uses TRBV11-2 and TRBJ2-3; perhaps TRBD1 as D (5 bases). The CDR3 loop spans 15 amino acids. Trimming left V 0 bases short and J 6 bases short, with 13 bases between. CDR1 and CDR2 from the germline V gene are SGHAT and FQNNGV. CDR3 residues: CASSLDPRVADTQYF. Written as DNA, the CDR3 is TGTGCCAGCAGCTTAGATCCCAGGGTGGCCGATACGCAGTATTTT.

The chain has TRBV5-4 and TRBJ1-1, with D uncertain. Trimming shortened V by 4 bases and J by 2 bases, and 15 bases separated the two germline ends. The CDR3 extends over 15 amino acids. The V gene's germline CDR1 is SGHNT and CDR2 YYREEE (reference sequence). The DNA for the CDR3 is TGTGCCAGCAGCCCACAGTTAACAGCAAACACTGAAGCTTTCTTT. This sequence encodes CASSPQLTANTEAFF.

This chain's CDR3 is CATRTGGDEKLFF. Here the CDR3 DNA reads TGCGCCACCAGAACAGGGGGGGATGAAAAACTGTTTTTT. V and J are TRBV5-1 and TRBJ1-4; the match to TRBD1 covers 8 bases. Germline V gene sequence: CDR1 SGHRS, CDR2 YFSETQ. The CDR3 is 13 residues long. V lost 9 bases to trimming and J lost 6 bases; unmatched junction nucleotides: 7.

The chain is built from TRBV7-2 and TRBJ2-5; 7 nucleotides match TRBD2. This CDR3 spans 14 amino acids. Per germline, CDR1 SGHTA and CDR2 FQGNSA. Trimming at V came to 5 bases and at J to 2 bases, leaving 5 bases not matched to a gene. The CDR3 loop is CASSASSGQETQYF. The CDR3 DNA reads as TGTGCCAGCAGCGCTTCTAGCGGACAAGAGACCCAGTACTTC.

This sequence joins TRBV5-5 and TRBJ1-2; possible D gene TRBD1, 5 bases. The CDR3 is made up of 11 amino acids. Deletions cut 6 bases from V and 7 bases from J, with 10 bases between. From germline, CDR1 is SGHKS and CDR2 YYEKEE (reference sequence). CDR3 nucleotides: TGTGCCAGCATAGCGGGGCCTGGCTACACCTTC. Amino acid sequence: CASIAGPGYTF.

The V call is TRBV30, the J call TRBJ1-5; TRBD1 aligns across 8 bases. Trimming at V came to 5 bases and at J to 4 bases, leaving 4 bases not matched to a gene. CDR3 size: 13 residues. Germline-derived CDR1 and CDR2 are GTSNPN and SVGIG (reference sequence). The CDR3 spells CAWGDRGNQPQHF. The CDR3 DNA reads TGTGCCTGGGGCGACAGGGGTAATCAGCCCCAGCATTTT. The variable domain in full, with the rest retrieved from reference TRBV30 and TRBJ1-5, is SQTIHQWPATLVQPVGSPLSLECTVEGTSNPNLYWYRQAAGRGLQLLFYSVGIGQISSEVPQNLSASRPQDRQFILSSKKLLLSDSGFYLCAWGDRGNQPQHFGDGTRLSIL.

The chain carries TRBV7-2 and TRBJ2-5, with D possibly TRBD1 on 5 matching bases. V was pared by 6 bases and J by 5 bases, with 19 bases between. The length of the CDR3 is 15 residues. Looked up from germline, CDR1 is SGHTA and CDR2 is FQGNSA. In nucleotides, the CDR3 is TGTGCCAGCAGTGGTGCCTGGGCAGGGCGGGAGACCCAGTACTTC. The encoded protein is CASSGAWAGRETQYF.

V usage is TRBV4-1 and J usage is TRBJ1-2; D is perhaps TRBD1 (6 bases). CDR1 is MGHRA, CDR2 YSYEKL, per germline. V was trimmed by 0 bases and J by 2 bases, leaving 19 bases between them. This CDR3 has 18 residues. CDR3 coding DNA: TGCGCCAGCAGCCAAGAACGGGGAAGGGGAGGGGGGAACTATGGCTACACCTTC. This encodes CASSQERGRGGGNYGYTF.

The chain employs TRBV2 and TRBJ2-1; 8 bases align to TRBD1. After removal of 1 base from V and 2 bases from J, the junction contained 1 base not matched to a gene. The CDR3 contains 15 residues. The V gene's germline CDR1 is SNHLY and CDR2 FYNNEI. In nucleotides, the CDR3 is TGTGCCAGCAGTGAAGGGACAGGGCCCTACAATGAGCAGTTCTTC. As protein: CASSEGTGPYNEQFF.

CDR3 sequence reads: CASSYTGNGYTF. CDR3 bases: TGTGCCAGCAGTTACACCGGGAATGGCTACACCTTC. The chain joins TRBV6-5 to TRBJ1-2; D not resolved. This CDR3 is built from 12 residues. V shed 2 bases and J shed 6 bases, with 7 bases lying between them. Germline V gene lookup returns CDR1 MNHEY and CDR2 SVGAGI.

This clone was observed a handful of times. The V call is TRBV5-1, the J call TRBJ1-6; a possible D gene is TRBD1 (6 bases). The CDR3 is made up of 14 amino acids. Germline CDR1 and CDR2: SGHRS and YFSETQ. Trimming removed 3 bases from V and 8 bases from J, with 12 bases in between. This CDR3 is CASSSQDRDSPLHF. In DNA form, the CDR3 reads TGCGCCAGCAGCTCGCAGGACAGAGATTCACCCCTCCACTTT.

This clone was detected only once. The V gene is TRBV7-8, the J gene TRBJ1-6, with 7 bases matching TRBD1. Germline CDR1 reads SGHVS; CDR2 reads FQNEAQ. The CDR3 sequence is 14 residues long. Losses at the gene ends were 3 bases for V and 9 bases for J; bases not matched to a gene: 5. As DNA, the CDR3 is TGTGCCAGCAGCTTCCAGACAGGGTTTTCACCCCTCCACTTT. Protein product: CASSFQTGFSPLHF.

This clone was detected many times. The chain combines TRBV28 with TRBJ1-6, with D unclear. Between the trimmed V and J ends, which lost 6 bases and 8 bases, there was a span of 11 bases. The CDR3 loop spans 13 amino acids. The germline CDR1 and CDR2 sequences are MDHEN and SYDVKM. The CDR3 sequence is CASSLRFYSPLHF. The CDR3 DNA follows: TGTGCCAGCAGCCTACGTTTCTATTCACCCCTCCACTTT.

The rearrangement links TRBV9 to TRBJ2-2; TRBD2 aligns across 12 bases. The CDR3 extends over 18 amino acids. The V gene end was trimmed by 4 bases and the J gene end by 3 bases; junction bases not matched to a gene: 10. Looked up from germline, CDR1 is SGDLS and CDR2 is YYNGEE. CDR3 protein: CASSYSSGGVLDTGELFF. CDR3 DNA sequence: TGTGCCAGCAGCTACTCTAGCGGGGGGGTTTTGGACACCGGGGAGCTGTTTTTT.

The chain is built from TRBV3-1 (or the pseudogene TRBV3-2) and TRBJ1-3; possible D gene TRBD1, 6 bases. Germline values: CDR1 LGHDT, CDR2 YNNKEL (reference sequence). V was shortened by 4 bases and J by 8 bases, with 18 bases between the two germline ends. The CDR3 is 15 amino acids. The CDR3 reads CASSLGQPGWDTIYF. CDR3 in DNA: TGTGCCAGCAGCCTTGGACAGCCCGGATGGGACACCATATATTTT.

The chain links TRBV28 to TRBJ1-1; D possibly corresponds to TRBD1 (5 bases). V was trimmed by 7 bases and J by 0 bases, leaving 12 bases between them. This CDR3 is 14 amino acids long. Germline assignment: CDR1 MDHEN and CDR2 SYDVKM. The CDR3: CASIMTALNTEAFF. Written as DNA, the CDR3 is TGTGCCAGCATTATGACAGCTTTGAACACTGAAGCTTTCTTT.

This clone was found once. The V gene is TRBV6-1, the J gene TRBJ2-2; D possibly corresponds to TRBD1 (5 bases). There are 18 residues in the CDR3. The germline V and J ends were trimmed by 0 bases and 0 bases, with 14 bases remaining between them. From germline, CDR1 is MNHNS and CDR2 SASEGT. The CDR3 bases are TGTGCCAGCAGTGAAGCGCTTCTACGCAGGGCGAACACCGGGGAGCTGTTTTTT. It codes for CASSEALLRRANTGELFF.

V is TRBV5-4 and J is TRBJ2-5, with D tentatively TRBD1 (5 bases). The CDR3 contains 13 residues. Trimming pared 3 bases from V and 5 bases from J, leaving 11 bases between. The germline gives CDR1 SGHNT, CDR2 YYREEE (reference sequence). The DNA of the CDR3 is TGTGCCAGCAGCTCCCAGGGCCGGGAGACCCAGTACTTC. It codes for CASSSQGRETQYF. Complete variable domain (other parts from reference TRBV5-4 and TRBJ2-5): ETGVTQSPTHLIKTRGQQVTLRCSSQSGHNTVSWYQQALGQGPQFIFQYYREEENGRGNFPPRFSGLQFPNYSSELNVNALELDDSALYLCASSSQGRETQYFGPGTRLLVL.

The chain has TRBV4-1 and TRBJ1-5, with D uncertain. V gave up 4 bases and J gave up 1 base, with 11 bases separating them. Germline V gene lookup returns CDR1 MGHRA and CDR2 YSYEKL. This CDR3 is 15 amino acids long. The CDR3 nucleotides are TGCGCCAGCAGCCCTCCCTTCGGGAGCAATCAGCCCCAGCATTTT. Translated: CASSPPFGSNQPQHF.

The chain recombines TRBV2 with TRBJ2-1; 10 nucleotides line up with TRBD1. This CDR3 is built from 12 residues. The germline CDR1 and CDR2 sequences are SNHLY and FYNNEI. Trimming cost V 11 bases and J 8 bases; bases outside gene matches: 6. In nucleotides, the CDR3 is TGTGCCGGTCGACAGGGGGCACATGAGCAGTTCTTC. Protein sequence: CAGRQGAHEQFF.

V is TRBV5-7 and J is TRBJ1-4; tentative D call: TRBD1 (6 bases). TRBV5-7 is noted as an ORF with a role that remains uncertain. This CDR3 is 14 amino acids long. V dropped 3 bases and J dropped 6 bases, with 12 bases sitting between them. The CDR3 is CASSCHRADEKLFF. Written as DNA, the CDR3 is TGTGCCAGCAGCTGTCACAGGGCCGATGAAAAACTGTTTTTT.

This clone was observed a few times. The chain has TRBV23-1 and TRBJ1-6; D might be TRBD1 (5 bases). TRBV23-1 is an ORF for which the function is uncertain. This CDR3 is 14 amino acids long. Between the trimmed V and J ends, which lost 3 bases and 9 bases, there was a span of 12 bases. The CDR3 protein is CASSHGRVISPLHF. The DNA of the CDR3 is TGCGCCAGCAGTCATGGCAGGGTGATTTCACCCCTCCACTTT.

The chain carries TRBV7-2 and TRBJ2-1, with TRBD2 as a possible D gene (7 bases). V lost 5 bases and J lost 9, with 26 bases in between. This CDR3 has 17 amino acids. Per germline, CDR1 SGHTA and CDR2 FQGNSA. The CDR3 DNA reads TGTGCCAGCAGCCCTACCGCACGGGGGGCAGGTCCCATTGAGCAGTTCTTC. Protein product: CASSPTARGAGPIEQFF.

The CDR3 here is CASRETGIGELFF. CDR3 nucleotide sequence: TGTGCCAGCCGTGAAACAGGGATCGGGGAGCTGTTTTTT. The rearrangement joins TRBV11-3 to TRBJ2-2; possibly TRBD1 for D (6 bases). Germline CDR1 reads SGHNT; CDR2 reads YENEEA. The CDR3 contains 13 residues. V lost 8 bases and J lost 7, with 14 bases in between.

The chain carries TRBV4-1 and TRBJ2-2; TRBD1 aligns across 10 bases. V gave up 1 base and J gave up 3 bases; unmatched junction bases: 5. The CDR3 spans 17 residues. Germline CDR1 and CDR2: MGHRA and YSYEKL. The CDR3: CASSQVVTGGYTGELFF. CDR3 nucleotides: TGCGCCAGCAGCCAAGTCGTGACAGGGGGCTACACCGGGGAGCTGTTTTTT.